The present entry profiles one TCR beta chain with its context. Only one count was recorded for this clone. Its recognized antigen is unknown. It has no much larger one-base neighbor in the sample; base qualities were not kept. These data come from a study of cytomegalovirus exposure and HLA in healthy donors (dated by TCRdb to 2017 to 2019). Context from the whole study: An earlier analysis of some 600 of the donors reported 276 Gb of sequence data and approximately 120 million unique TCR beta sequences obtained from around 170 million T cells. A separate validation cohort of about 110 different subjects was used in addition to the roughly 670-subject first cohort. In a later analysis, previously published TCR beta repertoires from some 640 donors were re-analyzed and high-resolution HLA genotyping was added so that TCR occurrence patterns could be studied. Typing coverage varied by locus: about 629-630 donors for A, B, C, DRB1 and DQB1; more than 500 for DQA1; about 590 for DPA1; 450 to 480 for DPB1. Using immunosequencing, the study profiled T cell repertoires from 550 to 750 subjects and related those repertoires to cytomegalovirus serostatus. Donor age, sex, ethnicity and CMV serostatus were compiled alongside the repertoire data. Of the roughly 400 genotyped donors, less than 90% were placed in the genetic ancestry cluster associated with self-reported Caucasian donors. In an earlier analysis of 587 of the donors, high-throughput TCR beta sequencing was used to judge whether each TCR beta V gene segment behaved as functional or pseudogenic. Every discovery cohort repertoire had been produced on one sequencing platform. Approximately 310 gigabases of sequencing data and 75 million to 85 million unique TCR sequences made up an early release that covered several hundred HLA-typed donors. Several DR-DQ haplotypes were handled as single units for association and clustering because linkage in the cohort was strong. HLA typing included class I and class II loci at four-digit resolution. The study combined high-throughput TCR immunosequencing, statistical association of individual TCRs with disease status, and machine learning to predict cytomegalovirus infection status. Rather than using new phenotypic data, the later analysis identified candidate immune exposures from TCR beta sequences and from how often those sequences occurred across donors. A later genetic analysis took genome-wide SNP genotypes for about three fifths of the 666 donors and used that subset as a discovery cohort. On average, 235,054 unique TCR beta nucleotide sequences were sequenced per donor among roughly 430 genotyped donors of the cohort, with 15% to 20% of those sequences being non-productive. The aim of the study was to test whether cataloging public T cell receptors could identify signatures of past pathogen exposure.

The cohort was made up of roughly 670 healthy bone marrow donors. At the time of sampling, every cohort member was nominally healthy, though immune exposures that went unrecorded were likely present. The donor was CMV seropositive and was included in the group of 270 or so seropositive cohort members. Every donor gave a peripheral blood sample, and the peripheral blood mononuclear cells from that sample were used for TCR beta sequencing. The Qiagen DNeasy Blood Extraction Kit was used to extract genomic DNA from the blood cell samples. General conclusions and limits of the study: A group of highly shared sequence variants was considered likely to be a technical artifact of the sequencing pipeline. In this cohort, only TCR beta chains were sequenced, and detectable features were limited by the absence of alpha or paired-chain data. In the study, around 150 TCR beta chains were listed as associated with cytomegalovirus. A later analysis found that TCR association rates varied across HLA loci, with DRB1 alleles showing the most associated TCRs and HLA-C alleles the fewest. A later analysis reported that several top co-occurrence clusters appeared linked to parvovirus B19, influenza, CMV and Epstein-Barr virus. In a later analysis, HLA-associated TCR beta chains showed more clonal expansion and lower generation probabilities than non-associated chains that were equally common. HLA typing was unavailable for some donors at each locus, so association tests used only the typed subset. The presence/absence analyses assumed that sequencing depth was roughly uniform across donors, and that assumption may not be true. Because the 87-base-pair reads could not distinguish some IMGT-functional V segments, including TRBV6-2 and TRBV6-3, those segments were excluded. The authors suggested that the approach could potentially be extended to other disease states and immunological phenotypes. Correlated functional status among segregating V segments might reflect linkage disequilibrium, but an unknown experimental factor could not be ruled out. A further reported finding was that TCR beta sequences accurately predicted the HLA-A and HLA-B alleles for most subjects in the first cohort. Most CMV-associated TCR beta chains appeared to be HLA-restricted in a later analysis, and the HLA associations seemed to be driven largely by CMV exposure. Strong co-occurrence of HLA alleles, especially DR and DQ, made assigning TCR associations to individual alleles difficult. In both the original and validation cohorts, the classifier was reported to diagnose cytomegalovirus status with high specificity and sensitivity. The earlier analysis of 587 of the donors excluded seventeen rarely observed V segments, including chromosome 9 orphons, because counts were too low. Across donors, most TCR sequences were observed very rarely, whereas some public TCRs were present in many individuals. The only immune exposure information available for the cohort was CMV serostatus. According to a later genetic analysis, donors in an Asian-associated ancestry cluster had fewer N-insertions in productive TCRs than the approximately 650-donor mean. Three of the identified cytomegalovirus-associated TCR beta chains were confirmed in vitro to be specific for cytomegalovirus antigens. V-gene and J-gene trimming of TCR beta chains was associated with a missense DCLRE1C variant in a later genetic analysis, and the association was replicated in an independent cohort. In an earlier analysis of approximately 590 of the donors, most TCR beta V segments appeared in productive rearrangements about 90% or about 30% of the time, broadly matching IMGT annotations. In a later analysis, 16,951 TCR beta sequences were associated with specific HLA alleles at a false discovery rate of 0.05.

The library was generated by the immunoSEQ multiplex PCR assay. For the multiplex PCR, a mixture combining 60 forward primers for TCR Vbeta segments and 13 reverse primers for TCR Jbeta segments was used. The CDR3 region of rearranged TCR beta genes was amplified from genomic DNA by a multiplex PCR assay. The Illumina HiSeq System was used to sequence the amplified TCR beta libraries as 87-base-pair reads. Per the authors' processing: A later analysis tallied 75 million to 85 million unique TCR beta chains across the approximately 670 repertoires, and 10 million to 11 million of those chains were shared by two or more donors. Raw reads were error-corrected and collapsed into unique sequences by a nearest-neighbor algorithm in which closely related sequences were merged to remove PCR and sequencing errors. CDR3 sequences were aligned to IMGT reference sequences to assign V, D and J gene segments. For a sequence to be retained, at least a six-nucleotide match to both a V gene segment and a J gene segment was required. A rearrangement counted as productive if the CDR3 had no stop codons and remained in frame with V and J, and every other rearrangement counted as non-productive. Following IMGT convention, CDR3 was defined as the stretch from the second conserved V-encoded cysteine up to the conserved J-encoded phenylalanine. The earlier analysis of approximately 500 of the donors excluded sequences that lacked an unambiguous match to a single V gene segment. In an earlier analysis of a few hundred of the donors, a V segment was called functional when productive rearrangements were above 56.7%, and segregating when the standard deviation between donors exceeded 5%. A statistical classification framework was developed to diagnose cytomegalovirus status using the catalog of TCR beta chain sequences. In a later analysis, TCR nucleotide sequences were compared against IMGT/GENE-DB human TR gene sequences so that V and J genes could be assigned. The TCRdist pipeline was used in a later analysis to assign CDR3 sequences and most-parsimonious VDJ recombination scenarios. A later analysis defined each TCR beta chain by its CDR3 amino acid sequence plus V-gene family, and excluded reads lacking a unique V-gene family. As a way to deal with suspected cross-contamination and a sequencing artifact, a later analysis dropped 640 or so nucleotide sequences that were highly shared and had low generation probability. A later analysis calculated a clonal expansion index for each public chain from normalized within-repertoire ranks of inferred template counts. A later analysis computed generation probabilities with a VDJ recombination model fitted to out-of-frame rearrangements, and checked the results against IGoR. A later analysis scored TCR-TCR, TCR-HLA and TCR-CMV co-occurrence with hypergeometric tests, applying a repertoire-size bias correction to TCR pairs. False discovery rates were estimated in a later analysis by permuting HLA or CMV assignments 20 times. In a later analysis, co-occurring TCRs were grouped with DBSCAN, and TCRdist sequence similarity was added when clustering was performed within HLA-allele-positive subsets. For co-occurrence clustering, repertoires with fewer than 30,000 or more than 120,000 public chains were excluded, along with several repertoires with anomalous nucleotide sharing. The table comes from immuneACCESS by way of TCRdb, which keeps in-frame sequences with V and J called. Part of the clones is missing from these tables; in studies checked, under half for an unresolved V gene and the rest for unknown reasons. That table furnishes V, J and clone size, whereas the DNA furnished D and trimming. A total of about 170,000 clones appear in this sample, about three quarters of them only once. Around 0.97% of the sample comes from the top ten.

For this chain, trimming is 2 bases at the V end and 5 bases at the J end, and the number of junction bases without a gene match is 9. CDR1 and CDR2, per the germline V gene, are SGDLS and YYNGEE. The CDR3 contains 16 residues, cysteine and phenylalanine counted. The sequence is cut down to CDR3 DNA, 48 bases in frame from base 1. This chain joins TRBV9 to TRBJ2-1; the junction holds 8 bases that match TRBD2. What was sequenced was PBMCs. The receptor's source is a woman aged 45-65 years in good health and CMV-seropositive. CDR3 reads: CASSVSGGELDNEQFF. The DNA sequence follows: TGTGCCAGCAGCGTGAGCGGGGGTGAGCTTGACAATGAGCAGTTCTTC.